A selection of T cell receptor beta chains follows, all from one sample in a study of T cell changes during pregnancy in multiple sclerosis. Libraries were prepared by immunoSEQ multiplex PCR; TCRdb keeps only in-frame clonotypes and omits some of them. The data contain tens of thousands of clones, approximately 92% of them seen just once; the ten biggest clones take up around 2%. This material consisted of peripheral blood, taken in the third trimester of pregnancy. The receptor source for this set is a female donor in good health, enrolled as a control in a pregnancy study. Each CDR3 is given with its conserved first and last residue. Each record gives: clone size, D gene, V gene, J gene, CDR3 DNA, CDR3 protein. A D gene is named only where the DNA matches it firmly. Only some rows state a clone size, as once, few, many or a class for expanded clones.

>-|-|TRBV30|TRBJ2-6
TGTGCCTGGGGGCGATCTGGGGCCAACGTCCTGACTTTC
CAWGRSGANVLTF
>-|TRBD2|TRBV6-6|TRBJ2-7
TGTGCCAGCAGTCTCCCCGCAGTAGAGCGGGAGACCGAGCAGTACTTC
CASSLPAVERETEQYF
>once|-|TRBV12-2|TRBJ2-7
TGTGCAAGTCGCTCTCGTAAACAAAGGGCGGGAGCAACCTACGAGCAGTACTTC
CASRSRKQRAGATYEQYF
>few|-|TRBV6-1|TRBJ1-1
TGTGCCAGCAGTAGACAGAGGGGGGGTGAAGCTTTCTTT
CASSRQRGGEAFF
>-|-|TRBV10-2|TRBJ2-5
TGCGCCAGTTCTGTCCAGGGGCAAGAGACCCAGTACTTC
CASSVQGQETQYF
>-|TRBD1|TRBV4-3|TRBJ2-7
TGCGCCAGCAGCCATGGGACAGAAATCTACGAGCAGTACTTC
CASSHGTEIYEQYF
>-|-|TRBV4-1|TRBJ2-5
TGCGCCAGCAGCCAACCCAGGGGTGGAGAGACCCAGTACTTC
CASSQPRGGETQYF
>-|TRBD2|TRBV19|TRBJ2-1
TGTGCCAGTAATCTCCTAGCGGGAGGAATTCGCAATGAGCAGTTCTTC
CASNLLAGGIRNEQFF
>-|-|TRBV4-1|TRBJ2-1
TGCGCCAGCAGCCAGATTCCGGGGTACAATGGTGAGCAGTTCTTC
CASSQIPGYNGEQFF
>-|-|TRBV6-1|TRBJ2-1
TGTGCCAGCAGGGTGCAGAATGAGCAGTTCTTC
CASRVQNEQFF
>-|-|TRBV30|TRBJ2-7
TGTGCCTGGGGACAAGACAGCTACGAGCAGTACTTC
CAWGQDSYEQYF
>few|-|TRBV6-1|TRBJ2-7
TGTGCCAGCAGTCGGGACGGGAGCTCCTACGAGCAGTACTTC
CASSRDGSSYEQYF
>-|-|TRBV6-6|TRBJ1-5
TGTGCCAGCAGTTACCAAGGGGGAAATCAGCCCCAGCATTTT
CASSYQGGNQPQHF
>once|-|TRBV6-5|TRBJ2-3
TGTGCCAGCAGTTACGATGCTAGTCTAGATACGCAGTATTTT
CASSYDASLDTQYF
>-|TRBD2|TRBV7-2|TRBJ2-1
TGTGCCAGCAGCTTAGCGCTTGGCGGGGGGGACAACAATGAGCAGTTCTTC
CASSLALGGGDNNEQFF
>-|-|TRBV18|TRBJ2-5
TGTGCCAGCTCACCAATGGGAGCAGAAGAGACCCAGTACTTC
CASSPMGAEETQYF
>-|-|TRBV6-6|TRBJ1-5
TGTGCCAGCAGGACACCGGACAGCACCCTTATGCCCCAGCATTTT
CASRTPDSTLMPQHF
>once|TRBD2|TRBV19|TRBJ2-3
TGTGCCAGCAGGACTAGCGGGAGGGCCGTAGATACGCAGTATTTT
CASRTSGRAVDTQYF
>-|TRBD1|TRBV15|TRBJ2-2
TGTGCCACCAGCAGAGGACAGGGGGGGGAGCTGTTTTTT
CATSRGQGGELFF
>-|-|TRBV30|TRBJ1-1
TGTGCCTGGAGTGTACTGGTGAACACTGAAGCTTTCTTT
CAWSVLVNTEAFF
>-|-|TRBV30|TRBJ2-3
TGTGCCTGGAAGGCGTCAGGCGACACAGATACGCAGTATTTT
CAWKASGDTDTQYF
>-|-|TRBV18|TRBJ1-2
TGTGCCAGCTCACCAGTGACTAAAGATGGCTACACCTTC
CASSPVTKDGYTF
>-|TRBD1|TRBV15|TRBJ1-4
TGTGCCACCAAAGCATATTTATCCTCCGGGACAGGGGAAGAATTAGGTGAAAAACTGTTTTTT
CATKAYLSSGTGEELGEKLFF
>-|-|TRBV4-1|TRBJ2-7
TGCGCCAGCAGCCAAGAAGGCGGATACTACGAGCAGTACTTC
CASSQEGGYYEQYF
>-|-|TRBV18|TRBJ2-7
TGTGCCAGCTCACCAAACGACAGAACCTACGAGCAGTACTTC
CASSPNDRTYEQYF
>-|-|TRBV23-1|TRBJ2-6
TGCGCCAGCAGTCATGTGGACACTGGGGCCAACGTCCTGACTTTC
CASSHVDTGANVLTF
>-|TRBD1|TRBV9|TRBJ1-4
TGTGCCAGCAGCAACCAGGGACAGAATAATGAAAAACTGTTTTTT
CASSNQGQNNEKLFF
>few|-|TRBV5-1|TRBJ2-5
TGCGCCAGCAGCCCGACCGGGGAAAGGGAGACCCAGTACTTC
CASSPTGERETQYF
>-|-|TRBV6-1|TRBJ2-5
TGTGCCAGCAGTGAATGGGGAGAAAAAGAGACCCAGTACTTC
CASSEWGEKETQYF
>-|TRBD2|TRBV27|TRBJ2-7
TGTGCCAGCAGTTTAACCGGGGGGGGCAACTACGAGCAGTACTTC
CASSLTGGGNYEQYF
>-|TRBD2|TRBV28|TRBJ2-3
TGTGCCAGCAGCCTCGCCGTGGGGGGGGACACAGATACGCAGTATTTT
CASSLAVGGDTDTQYF
>-|-|TRBV7-2|TRBJ1-4
TGTGCCAGCAGCTCCCTATATACAACTAATGAAAAACTGTTTTTT
CASSSLYTTNEKLFF
>-|-|TRBV19|TRBJ1-1
TGTGCCAGTAAAGGACGGGATATGAACACTGAAGCTTTCTTT
CASKGRDMNTEAFF
>-|TRBD1|TRBV5-6|TRBJ1-2
TGTGCCAGCAGCTTCGGACAGGGAATCATTGGCTACACCTTC
CASSFGQGIIGYTF
>-|-|TRBV5-4|TRBJ2-3
TGTGCCAGCAGCCCAGGATCACCGGCGATTAGCACAGATACGCAGTATTTT
CASSPGSPAISTDTQYF
>-|TRBD1|TRBV28|TRBJ1-1
TGTGCCAGCAGTTTCGGGGACAGGGGCAACACTGAAGCTTTCTTT
CASSFGDRGNTEAFF
>-|TRBD2|TRBV13|TRBJ2-1
TGTGCCAGCAGCCCTGGGGGAGGGTTGAATGAGCAGTTCTTC
CASSPGGGLNEQFF
>-|-|TRBV5-4|TRBJ2-7
TGTGCCAGCAGCTCGGACAACTACGAGCAGTACTTC
CASSSDNYEQYF
>-|TRBD1|TRBV7-2|TRBJ1-2
TGTGCCAGCGGGACAGGGGTTACCTATGGCTACACCTTC
CASGTGVTYGYTF
>-|TRBD2|TRBV5-1|TRBJ2-2
TGCGCCAGCAGCTTGATGGCGGGAGCGAACACCGGGGAGCTGTTTTTT
CASSLMAGANTGELFF
>-|TRBD2|TRBV7-9|TRBJ2-1
TGTGCCAGCAGCTTACGGGCGGGAGACGGTCCTGAGCAGTTCTTC
CASSLRAGDGPEQFF
>-|TRBD1|TRBV9|TRBJ1-2
TGTGCCAGCACTACCTTTCCGGGACAGGGGGCGAGAGGCTACACCTTC
CASTTFPGQGARGYTF
>-|TRBD2|TRBV19|TRBJ2-1
TGTGCCAGTAGTATAGTTTCGGAAATAATAGCGGGGTACAATGAGCAGTTCTTC
CASSIVSEIIAGYNEQFF
>-|-|TRBV27|TRBJ1-1
TGTGCCAGCAGTCTACAGGGTAGGAGCGCTGAAGCTTTCTTT
CASSLQGRSAEAFF
>-|-|TRBV19|TRBJ2-7
TGTGCCAGTAGTATAACCCCCCAGGGTGGCTACGAGCAGTACTTC
CASSITPQGGYEQYF
>-|TRBD2|TRBV30|TRBJ2-7
TGTGCCTGGAGTGGTCCCAGCGGGGGCTACGAGCAGTACTTC
CAWSGPSGGYEQYF
>-|-|TRBV28|TRBJ2-7
TGTGCCAGCAACCGCGGGGACCAGGAGCATGGCGAGCAGTACTTC
CASNRGDQEHGEQYF
>few|-|TRBV6-5|TRBJ1-2
TGTGCCAGCAGTTACGCGGGCGGCTACACCTTC
CASSYAGGYTF
>-|-|TRBV18|TRBJ1-3
TGTGCCAGCTCACCGGCCATCCTCTCTGGAAACACCATATATTTT
CASSPAILSGNTIYF
>-|TRBD2|TRBV4-1|TRBJ2-7
TGCGCCAGCAGCCAAGATTTAAAGTTACTGACTAGCAACGAGCAGTACTTC
CASSQDLKLLTSNEQYF
>-|-|TRBV28|TRBJ2-2
TGTGCCAGCAGCCTATCCCCACGTCTCAACACCGGGGAGCTGTTTTTT
CASSLSPRLNTGELFF
>-|TRBD1|TRBV13|TRBJ2-7
TGTGCCAGCGGCGGACAGGGGGAAAGCGGGCAGTACTTC
CASGGQGESGQYF
>once|TRBD1|TRBV25-1|TRBJ2-7
TGTGCCAGCAGGGACAGGGGAACCTACGAGCAGTACTTC
CASRDRGTYEQYF
>-|-|TRBV4-1|TRBJ1-1
TGCGCCAGCAGCCATATTGGGCTGATAACTGAAGCTTTCTTT
CASSHIGLITEAFF
>-|-|TRBV14|TRBJ1-4
TGTGCCAGCAGCCAAGTCCGTGAAAAACTGTTTTTT
CASSQVREKLFF
>-|-|TRBV7-9|TRBJ2-2
TGTGCCAGCAGCTTAAGGGGGTTGGACACCGGGGAGCTGTTTTTT
CASSLRGLDTGELFF
>-|TRBD2|TRBV11-2|TRBJ2-1
TGTGCCAGCAGCTCAAGGACTAGCGGGAGGGCAGTTGATGAGCAGTTCTTC
CASSSRTSGRAVDEQFF
>-|-|TRBV9|TRBJ1-2
TGTGCCAGCAGTTCGGTACCCGGGGACACCCCAACCTTC
CASSSVPGDTPTF
>-|TRBD2|TRBV13|TRBJ2-4
TGTGCCAGCACCCCTGGGGGGGGGTTCAACGCCAAAAACATTCAGTACTTC
CASTPGGGFNAKNIQYF
>-|TRBD2|TRBV5-1|TRBJ2-1
TGCGCCAGCAGCTCGAGGGTCCGCGTACTAGCGGATCCCTTAGCCGACAATGAGCAGTTCTTC
CASSSRVRVLADPLADNEQFF